A selection of T cell receptor beta chains follows, all from one sample in a study of Ad26.COV2.S vaccination and SARS-CoV-2 variants. Here immunoSEQ multiplex PCR was the method, and the copy in TCRdb shows in-frame clones only, minus some. Seen here are roughly 700,000 clones, roughly 90% observed once, and the top ten hold roughly 1.5%. The sequences come from peripheral blood, collected in a trial of Ad26.COV2.S vaccine versus placebo. The receptors here all came from a person between 18 and 59 years old who received the Ad26.COV2.S COVID-19 vaccine or a placebo. Each CDR3 is given with its conserved first and last residue. D genes are given only for firm matches. Size is omitted from some rows. Given values are once, few, many or a class for expanded clones.

v_gene	j_gene	d_gene	abundance	CDR3nt	CDR3aa
TRBV20-1	TRBJ2-3	NA	NA	TGCAGTGCTAGTTCCCTTGCGGGCCCCGGAGATACGCAGTATTTT	CSASSLAGPGDTQYF
TRBV18	TRBJ1-1	NA	NA	TGTGCCAGCTCACCACGTCGGGAGAACACTGAAGCTTTCTTT	CASSPRRENTEAFF
TRBV15	TRBJ2-5	NA	once	TGTGCCACCAGCAGAGTGATGGGCATGGAGGGCGAGACCCAGTACTTC	CATSRVMGMEGETQYF
TRBV3-1/TRBV3-2	TRBJ2-7	NA	NA	TGTGCCAGCAGCCATACTGACTCCTACGAGCAGTACTTC	CASSHTDSYEQYF
TRBV6-5	TRBJ1-3	NA	NA	TGTGCCAGCAGGACAGGTCCTACCTCTGGAAACACCATATATTTT	CASRTGPTSGNTIYF
TRBV19	TRBJ2-3	NA	NA	TGTGCCAGTGCCCCTAGCGACACAGATACGCAGTATTTT	CASAPSDTDTQYF
TRBV3-1/TRBV3-2	TRBJ1-2	NA	NA	TGTGCCAGCAGCCAAGAGGGCTCCATTGGGGGCTACACCTTC	CASSQEGSIGGYTF
TRBV7-6	TRBJ2-1	TRBD2	NA	TGTGCCAGCAGCCCTAGCGGAAGCTCCTACAATGAGCAGTTCTTC	CASSPSGSSYNEQFF
TRBV5-5	TRBJ1-2	NA	NA	TGTGCCAGCAGCTCAGGGAGTACTAACTATGGCTACACCTTC	CASSSGSTNYGYTF
TRBV7-9	TRBJ2-3	NA	NA	TGTGCCAGCAGCTTAGGCGGGTTCTCCGGCACAGATACGCAGTATTTT	CASSLGGFSGTDTQYF
TRBV7-6	TRBJ2-1	NA	NA	TGTGCCAGCAGCCGACTAGTCTCGCGCAATGAGCAGTTCTTC	CASSRLVSRNEQFF
TRBV19	TRBJ1-5	TRBD1	NA	TGTGCCAGTAGTTTGACAGGGGATAATCAGCCCCAGCATTTT	CASSLTGDNQPQHF
TRBV4-1	TRBJ2-5	NA	NA	TGCGCCAGCAGCCAAGTGAACCAAGAGACCCAGTACTTC	CASSQVNQETQYF
TRBV6-6	TRBJ2-2	NA	NA	TGTGCCAACCGGGCTACGAACACCGGGGAGCTGTTTTTT	CANRATNTGELFF
TRBV23-1	TRBJ1-1	NA	NA	TGCGCCAGCAGTCGCCCCTGTGGCCAAGTTCGATTATTGGGCACTGAAGCTTTCTTT	CASSRPCGQVRLLGTEAFF
TRBV12-3/TRBV12-4	TRBJ1-1	NA	NA	TGTGCCAGCAGTTTGGCCACTGAAGCTTTCTTT	CASSLATEAFF
TRBV19	TRBJ2-3	NA	NA	TGTGCCAGTAGTACGGTGGGAGGATCAGATACGCAGTATTTT	CASSTVGGSDTQYF
TRBV3-1/TRBV3-2	TRBJ1-3	NA	NA	TGTGCCAGCAGCCAAGATATAGGGGGGGCGTACGGAAACACCATATATTTT	CASSQDIGGAYGNTIYF
TRBV10-3	TRBJ2-7	NA	NA	TGTGCCACCGCACGGAGCTCCTACGAGCAGTACTTC	CATARSSYEQYF
TRBV6-5	TRBJ1-1	TRBD1	NA	TGTGCCAGCAGTTACCGGGACAGGGGATTTGAAGCTTTCTTT	CASSYRDRGFEAFF
TRBV6-1	TRBJ2-1	TRBD2	NA	TGTGCCAGCAGTAAAGGACTAGCGGGAGGGCCCCGATACAGCAATGAGCAGTTCTTC	CASSKGLAGGPRYSNEQFF
TRBV3-1/TRBV3-2	TRBJ1-4	NA	few	TGTGCCAGCAGCTTTCGTCCCCAGGGGGAAAAACTGTTTTTT	CASSFRPQGEKLFF
TRBV7-2	TRBJ1-4	NA	once	TGTGCCAGCAGCTTAGTCGGAGTTACTAATGAAAAACTGTTTTTT	CASSLVGVTNEKLFF
TRBV27	TRBJ2-7	NA	NA	TGTGCCAGCAGTTTTTCGGATGTCTACGAGCAGTACTTC	CASSFSDVYEQYF
TRBV18	TRBJ2-1	TRBD2	NA	TGTGCCAGCTCACCCGGGACTAGCTGGAATGAGCAGTTCTTC	CASSPGTSWNEQFF
TRBV7-9	TRBJ2-1	TRBD2	NA	TGTGCCAGCAGCTTCGCCAGCGGGACCCCCTACAATGAGCAGTTCTTC	CASSFASGTPYNEQFF
TRBV4-1	TRBJ1-5	TRBD1	NA	TGCGCCAGCAGCCGAGGCGGACAGGTAGCGGGAAATCAGCCCCAGCATTTT	CASSRGGQVAGNQPQHF
TRBV11-2	TRBJ2-2	TRBD2	NA	TGTGCCAGCAGTTCACTAGCGGGGTACACCGGGGAGCTGTTTTTT	CASSSLAGYTGELFF
TRBV29-1	TRBJ2-1	NA	NA	TGCAGCGTTGAAGTCAATCGCAATGAGCAGTTCTTC	CSVEVNRNEQFF
TRBV6-6	TRBJ2-1	TRBD2	once	TGTGCCAGCAGTTACGGGCTAGCGGTCCTAAGGCATGAGCAGTTCTTC	CASSYGLAVLRHEQFF
TRBV27	TRBJ2-5	TRBD2	NA	TGTGCCAGCAGCGTAGGACTAGCGGGAGGAGAGACCCAGTACTTC	CASSVGLAGGETQYF
TRBV5-6	TRBJ1-1	NA	NA	TGTGCCAGCAGCTATGGCCTGGACAGTGTGTTCACTGAAGCTTTCTTT	CASSYGLDSVFTEAFF
TRBV5-4	TRBJ1-5	NA	NA	TGTGCCAGCAGCCGTGGTAGGAGGGAGAGCAATCAGCCCCAGCATTTT	CASSRGRRESNQPQHF
TRBV19	TRBJ2-7	NA	NA	TGTGCCAGTAGGGACCCAGACGGCGACTCCTACGAGCAGTACTTC	CASRDPDGDSYEQYF
TRBV11-1	TRBJ2-7	NA	NA	TGTGCCAGCAGTTCGCAGGGCGACGAGCAGTACTTC	CASSSQGDEQYF
TRBV30	TRBJ1-2	NA	NA	TGTGCCTGGAGGGCGAGAGGGGCGCACTATGGCTACACCTTC	CAWRARGAHYGYTF
TRBV7-2	TRBJ2-7	NA	NA	TGTGCCAGCAGCTATCAGGAATCGTACGAGCAGTACTTC	CASSYQESYEQYF
TRBV27	TRBJ1-2	NA	NA	TGTGCCAGCAGTTTAAGGGCTGGGACATCAGTCTATGGCTACACCTTC	CASSLRAGTSVYGYTF
TRBV7-9	TRBJ1-4	NA	NA	TGTGCCAGCAGCCCCCTGGACAGTAATGAAAAACTGTTTTTT	CASSPLDSNEKLFF
TRBV7-8	TRBJ1-2	NA	NA	TGTGCCAGCGGCCGAGGTCTTCGGTATGGCTACACCTTC	CASGRGLRYGYTF
TRBV4-2	TRBJ1-2	NA	NA	TGTGCCAGCAGCCAAGATATTGCAGGGAGTAACTATGGCTACACCTTC	CASSQDIAGSNYGYTF
TRBV27	TRBJ1-1	NA	NA	TGTGCCAGCAGTTTAGGGATTAACACTGAAGCTTTCTTT	CASSLGINTEAFF
TRBV18	TRBJ2-5	TRBD2	NA	TGTGCCAGCTCTCTCAATTTCCTAGCGGGAGGGGAAGAGACCCAGTACTTC	CASSLNFLAGGEETQYF
TRBV11-2	TRBJ2-1	TRBD2	NA	TGTGCCAGCAGCTTTGGGACTAGCTTTGAGCAGTTCTTC	CASSFGTSFEQFF
TRBV3-1/TRBV3-2	TRBJ1-6	NA	NA	TGTGCCAGCAGCCAAGGACCGCTCTCACCCCTCCACTTT	CASSQGPLSPLHF
TRBV5-4	TRBJ1-1	NA	once	TGTGCCAGCATAGGGGCAGGGGATGAAGCTTTCTTT	CASIGAGDEAFF
TRBV3-1/TRBV3-2	TRBJ1-4	NA	NA	TGTGCCAGCAGCCATCGGGGTGGTAATGAAAAACTGTTTTTT	CASSHRGGNEKLFF
TRBV5-1	TRBJ1-1	NA	NA	TGCGCCAGCAGCTTGGGAGGGCAGGGATCTTCTGAAGCTTTCTTT	CASSLGGQGSSEAFF
TRBV10-3	TRBJ1-2	NA	NA	TGTGCCATCAGTGAAAACGTAGACGGGAACTATGGCTACACCTTC	CAISENVDGNYGYTF
TRBV9	TRBJ2-7	NA	NA	TGTGCCAGCAGCGTTGGAGGGGCCGCTGATTGGGACGAGCAGTACTTC	CASSVGGAADWDEQYF
TRBV6-6	TRBJ1-6	TRBD1	NA	TGTGCCAGCAGCGACCCGGGACAGGGGGTTGCCCTCCACTTT	CASSDPGQGVALHF
TRBV7-6	TRBJ2-5	TRBD2	NA	TGTGCCAGCAGCTTAGATCCGGCTAGCGGGGGGGAGGAGACCCAGTACTTC	CASSLDPASGGEETQYF
TRBV10-3	TRBJ2-3	NA	NA	TGTGCCATCAGCCAGGGGTCCCCAGATACGCAGTATTTT	CAISQGSPDTQYF